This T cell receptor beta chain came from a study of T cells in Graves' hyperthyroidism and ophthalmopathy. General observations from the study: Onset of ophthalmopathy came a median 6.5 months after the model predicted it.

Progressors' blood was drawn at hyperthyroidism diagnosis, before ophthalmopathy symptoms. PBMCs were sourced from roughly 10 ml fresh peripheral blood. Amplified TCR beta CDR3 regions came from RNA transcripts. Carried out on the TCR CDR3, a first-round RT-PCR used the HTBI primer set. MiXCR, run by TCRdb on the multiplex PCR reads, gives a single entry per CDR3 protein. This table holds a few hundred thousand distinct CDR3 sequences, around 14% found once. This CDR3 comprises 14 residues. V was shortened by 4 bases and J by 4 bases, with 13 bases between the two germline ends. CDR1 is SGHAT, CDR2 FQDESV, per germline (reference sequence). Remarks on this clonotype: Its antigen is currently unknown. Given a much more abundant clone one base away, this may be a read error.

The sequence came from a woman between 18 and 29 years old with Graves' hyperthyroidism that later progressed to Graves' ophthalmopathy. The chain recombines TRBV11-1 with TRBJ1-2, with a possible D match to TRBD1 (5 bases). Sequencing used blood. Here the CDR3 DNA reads TGTGCCAGCAGCTCAGCCACCGGGACCTATGGCTACACCTTC. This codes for CASSSATGTYGYTF.